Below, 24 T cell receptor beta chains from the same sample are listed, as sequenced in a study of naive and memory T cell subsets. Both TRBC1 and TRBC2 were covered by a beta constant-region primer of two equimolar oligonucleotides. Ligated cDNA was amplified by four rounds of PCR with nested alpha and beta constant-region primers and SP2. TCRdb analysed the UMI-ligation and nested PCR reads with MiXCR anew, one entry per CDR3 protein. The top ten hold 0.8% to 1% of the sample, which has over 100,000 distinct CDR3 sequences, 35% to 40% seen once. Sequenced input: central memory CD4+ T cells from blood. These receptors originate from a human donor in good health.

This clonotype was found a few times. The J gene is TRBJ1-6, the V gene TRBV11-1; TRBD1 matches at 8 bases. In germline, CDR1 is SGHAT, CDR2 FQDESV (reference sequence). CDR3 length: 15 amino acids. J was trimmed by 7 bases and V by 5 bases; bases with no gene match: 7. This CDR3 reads CASSPRTGPNSPLHF. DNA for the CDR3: TGTGCCAGCAGCCCCAGGACAGGGCCAAATTCACCCCTCCACTTT. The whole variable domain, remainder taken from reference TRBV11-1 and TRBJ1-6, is EAEVAQSPRYKITEKSQAVAFWCDPISGHATLYWYRQILGQGPELLVQFQDESVVDDSQLPKDRFSAERLKGVDSTLKIQPAELGDSAMYLCASSPRTGPNSPLHFGNGTRLTVT.

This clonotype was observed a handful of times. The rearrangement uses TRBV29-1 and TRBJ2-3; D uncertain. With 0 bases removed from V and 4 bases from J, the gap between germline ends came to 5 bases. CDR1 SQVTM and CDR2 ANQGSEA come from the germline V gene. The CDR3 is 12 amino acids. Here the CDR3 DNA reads TGCAGCGTTGAAGATCTTTCAGATACGCAGTATTTT. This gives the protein CSVEDLSDTQYF.

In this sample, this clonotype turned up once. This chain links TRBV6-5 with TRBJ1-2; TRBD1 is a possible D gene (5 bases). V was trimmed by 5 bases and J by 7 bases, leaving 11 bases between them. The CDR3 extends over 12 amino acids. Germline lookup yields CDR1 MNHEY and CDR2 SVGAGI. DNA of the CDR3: TGTGCCAGCAGTGCAGGGACGGCTGGCTACACCTTC. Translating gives CASSAGTAGYTF.

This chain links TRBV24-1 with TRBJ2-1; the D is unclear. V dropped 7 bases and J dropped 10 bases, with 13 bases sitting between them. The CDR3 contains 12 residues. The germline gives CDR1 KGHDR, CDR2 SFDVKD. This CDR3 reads CATSPRPGEQFF. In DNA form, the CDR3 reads TGTGCCACCAGCCCACGTCCCGGAGAGCAGTTCTTC.

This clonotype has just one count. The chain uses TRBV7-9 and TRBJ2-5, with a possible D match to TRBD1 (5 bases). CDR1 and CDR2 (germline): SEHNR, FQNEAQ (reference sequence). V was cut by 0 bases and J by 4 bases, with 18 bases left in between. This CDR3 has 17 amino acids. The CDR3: CASSLAQSWQGLETQYF. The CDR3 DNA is TGTGCCAGCAGCTTAGCGCAAAGTTGGCAGGGCTTAGAGACCCAGTACTTC. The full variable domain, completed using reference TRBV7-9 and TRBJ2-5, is DTGVSQNPRHKITKRGQNVTFRCDPISEHNRLYWYRQTLGQGPEFLTYFQNEAQLEKSRLLSDRFSAERPKGSFSTLEIQRTEQGDSAMYLCASSLAQSWQGLETQYFGPGTRLLVL.

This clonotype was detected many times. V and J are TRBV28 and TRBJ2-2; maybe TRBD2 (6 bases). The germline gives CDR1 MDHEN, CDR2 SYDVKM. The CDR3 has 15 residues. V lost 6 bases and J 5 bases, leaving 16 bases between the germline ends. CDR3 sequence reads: CASRRPGVGTGELFF. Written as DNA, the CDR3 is TGTGCCAGCAGACGCCCGGGAGTTGGTACCGGGGAGCTGTTTTTT. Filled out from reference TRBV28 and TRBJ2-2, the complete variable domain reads DVKVTQSSRYLVKRTGEKVFLECVQDMDHENMFWYRQDPGLGLRLIYFSYDVKMKEKGDIPEGYSVSREKKERFSLILESASTNQTSMYLCASRRPGVGTGELFFGEGSRLTVL.

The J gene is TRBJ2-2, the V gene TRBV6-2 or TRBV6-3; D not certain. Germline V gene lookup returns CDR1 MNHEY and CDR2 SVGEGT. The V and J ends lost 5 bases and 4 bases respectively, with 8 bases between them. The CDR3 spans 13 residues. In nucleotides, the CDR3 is TGTGCCAGCAGTCGCACAGCCACCGGGGAGCTGTTTTTT. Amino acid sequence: CASSRTATGELFF.

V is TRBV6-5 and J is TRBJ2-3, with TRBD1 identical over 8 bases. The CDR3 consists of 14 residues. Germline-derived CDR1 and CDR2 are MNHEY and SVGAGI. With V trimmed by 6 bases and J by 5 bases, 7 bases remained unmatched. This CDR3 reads CASSYATGEDTQYF. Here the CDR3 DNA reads TGTGCCAGCAGCTACGCGACAGGGGAAGATACGCAGTATTTT.

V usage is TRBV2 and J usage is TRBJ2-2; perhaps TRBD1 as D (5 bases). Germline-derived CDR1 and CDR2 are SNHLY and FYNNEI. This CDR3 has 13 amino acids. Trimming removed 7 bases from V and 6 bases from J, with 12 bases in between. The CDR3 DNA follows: TGTGCCAGCAACACAGGAAGGGCCGGGGAGCTGTTTTTT. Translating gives CASNTGRAGELFF.

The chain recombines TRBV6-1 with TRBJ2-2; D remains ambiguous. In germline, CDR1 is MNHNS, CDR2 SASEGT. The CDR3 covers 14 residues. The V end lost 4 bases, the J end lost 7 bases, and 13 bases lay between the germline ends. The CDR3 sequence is CASSADRTGGELFF. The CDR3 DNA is TGTGCCAGCAGTGCCGATAGGACGGGCGGGGAGCTGTTTTTT.

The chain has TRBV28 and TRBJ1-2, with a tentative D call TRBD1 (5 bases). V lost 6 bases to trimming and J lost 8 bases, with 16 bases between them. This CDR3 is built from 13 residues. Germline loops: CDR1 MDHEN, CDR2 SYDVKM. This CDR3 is CASSRRGGEGYTF. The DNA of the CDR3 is TGTGCCAGCAGCCGTAGGGGAGGGGAGGGCTACACCTTC.

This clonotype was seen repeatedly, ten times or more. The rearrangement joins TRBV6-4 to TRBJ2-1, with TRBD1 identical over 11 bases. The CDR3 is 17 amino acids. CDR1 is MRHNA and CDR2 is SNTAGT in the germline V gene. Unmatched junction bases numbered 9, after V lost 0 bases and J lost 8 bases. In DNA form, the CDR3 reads TGTGCCAGCAGTGACTCAGGTTGGGACAGGGGGTATCATGAGCAGTTCTTC. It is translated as CASSDSGWDRGYHEQFF.

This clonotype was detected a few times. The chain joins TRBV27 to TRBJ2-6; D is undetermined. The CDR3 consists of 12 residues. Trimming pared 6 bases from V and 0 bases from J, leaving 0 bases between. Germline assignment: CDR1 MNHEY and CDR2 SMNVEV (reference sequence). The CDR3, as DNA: TGTGCCAGCAGCTCTGGGGCCAACGTCCTGACTTTC. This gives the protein CASSSGANVLTF. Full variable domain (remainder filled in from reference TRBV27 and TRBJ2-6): EAQVTQNPRYLITVTGKKLTVTCSQNMNHEYMSWYRQDPGLGLRQIYYSMNVEVTDKGDVPEGYKVSRKEKRNFPLILESPSPNQTSLYFCASSSGANVLTFGAGSRLTVL.

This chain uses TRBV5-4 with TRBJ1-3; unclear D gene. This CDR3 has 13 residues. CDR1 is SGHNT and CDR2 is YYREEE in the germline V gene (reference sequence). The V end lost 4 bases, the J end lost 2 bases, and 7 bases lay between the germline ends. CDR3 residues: CASSRTAGNTIYF. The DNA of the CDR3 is TGTGCCAGCAGCCGGACGGCTGGAAACACCATATATTTT.

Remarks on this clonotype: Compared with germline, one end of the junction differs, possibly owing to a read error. The CDR3 region is CSVEVKREGHEQYF. In DNA form, the CDR3 reads TGCAGCGTCGAAGTCAAACGGGAGGGCCACGAGCAGTACTTC. This rearrangement joins TRBV29-1 to TRBJ2-7, with 8 bases identical to TRBD2. CDR1 and CDR2 from the germline V gene are SQVTM and ANQGSEA. The CDR3 consists of 14 residues.

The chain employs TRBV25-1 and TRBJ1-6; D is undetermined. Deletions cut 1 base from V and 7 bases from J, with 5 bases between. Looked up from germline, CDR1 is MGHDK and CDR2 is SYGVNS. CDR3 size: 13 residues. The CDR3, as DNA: TGTGCCAGCAGTGAATCTAAAAATTCACCCCTCCACTTT. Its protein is CASSESKNSPLHF.

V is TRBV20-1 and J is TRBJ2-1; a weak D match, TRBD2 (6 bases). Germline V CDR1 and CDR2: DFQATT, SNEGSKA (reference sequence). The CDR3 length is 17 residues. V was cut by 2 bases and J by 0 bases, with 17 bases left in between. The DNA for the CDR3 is TGCAGTGCTAGACTCCTCCTGGGAGGATACTCCTACAATGAGCAGTTCTTC. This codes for CSARLLLGGYSYNEQFF.

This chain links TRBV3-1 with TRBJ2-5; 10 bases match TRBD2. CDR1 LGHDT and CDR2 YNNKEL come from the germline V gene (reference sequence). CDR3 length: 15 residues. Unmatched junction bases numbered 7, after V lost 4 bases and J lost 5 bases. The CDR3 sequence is CASSRVAGGRETQYF. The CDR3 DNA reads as TGTGCCAGCAGCCGGGTAGCGGGAGGACGTGAGACCCAGTACTTC.

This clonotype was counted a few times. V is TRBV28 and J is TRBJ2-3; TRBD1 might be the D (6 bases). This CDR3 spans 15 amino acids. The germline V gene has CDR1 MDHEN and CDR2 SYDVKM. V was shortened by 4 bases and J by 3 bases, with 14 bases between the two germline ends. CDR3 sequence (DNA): TGTGCCAGCAGTTCCACCAGGGGTTCGACAGATACGCAGTATTTT. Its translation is CASSSTRGSTDTQYF. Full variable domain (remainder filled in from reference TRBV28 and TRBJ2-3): DVKVTQSSRYLVKRTGEKVFLECVQDMDHENMFWYRQDPGLGLRLIYFSYDVKMKEKGDIPEGYSVSREKKERFSLILESASTNQTSMYLCASSSTRGSTDTQYFGPGTRLTVL.

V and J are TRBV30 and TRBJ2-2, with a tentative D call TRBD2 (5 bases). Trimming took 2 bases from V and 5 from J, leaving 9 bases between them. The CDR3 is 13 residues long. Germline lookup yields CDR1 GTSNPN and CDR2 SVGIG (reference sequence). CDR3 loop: CAWSFGGTGELFF. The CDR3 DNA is TGTGCCTGGAGTTTTGGCGGGACCGGGGAGCTGTTTTTT.

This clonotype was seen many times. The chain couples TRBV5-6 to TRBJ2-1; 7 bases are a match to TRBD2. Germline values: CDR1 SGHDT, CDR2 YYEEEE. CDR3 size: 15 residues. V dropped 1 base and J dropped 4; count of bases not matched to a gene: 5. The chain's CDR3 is CASSLLASGYNEQFF. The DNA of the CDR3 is TGTGCCAGCAGCTTGCTGGCTAGCGGATACAATGAGCAGTTCTTC. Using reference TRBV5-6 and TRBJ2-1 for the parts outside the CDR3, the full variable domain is DAGVTQSPTHLIKTRGQQVTLRCSPKSGHDTVSWYQQALGQGPQFIFQYYEEEERQRGNFPDRFSGHQFPNYSSELNVNALLLGDSALYLCASSLLASGYNEQFFGPGTRLTVL.

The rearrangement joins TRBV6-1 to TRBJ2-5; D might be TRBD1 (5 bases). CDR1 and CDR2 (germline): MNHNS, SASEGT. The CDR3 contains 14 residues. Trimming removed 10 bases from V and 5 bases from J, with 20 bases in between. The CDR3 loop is CATQWGRSMETQYF. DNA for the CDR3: TGTGCCACCCAGTGGGGCAGGTCGATGGAGACCCAGTACTTC.

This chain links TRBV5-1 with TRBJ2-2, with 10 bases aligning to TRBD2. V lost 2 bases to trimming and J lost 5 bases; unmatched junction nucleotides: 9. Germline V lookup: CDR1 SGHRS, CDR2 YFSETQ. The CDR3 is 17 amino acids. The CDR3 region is CASSFSMIAGGTGELFF. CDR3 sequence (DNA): TGCGCCAGCAGCTTCTCGATGATAGCGGGAGGTACCGGGGAGCTGTTTTTT.

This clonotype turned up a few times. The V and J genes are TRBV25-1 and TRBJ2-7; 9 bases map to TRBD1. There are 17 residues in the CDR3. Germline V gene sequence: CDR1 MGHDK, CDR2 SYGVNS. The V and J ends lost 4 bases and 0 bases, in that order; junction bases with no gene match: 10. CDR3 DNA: TGTGCCAGCAGTGCCGTCGGACAGGGGAAAAGCTCCTACGAGCAGTACTTC. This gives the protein CASSAVGQGKSSYEQYF.